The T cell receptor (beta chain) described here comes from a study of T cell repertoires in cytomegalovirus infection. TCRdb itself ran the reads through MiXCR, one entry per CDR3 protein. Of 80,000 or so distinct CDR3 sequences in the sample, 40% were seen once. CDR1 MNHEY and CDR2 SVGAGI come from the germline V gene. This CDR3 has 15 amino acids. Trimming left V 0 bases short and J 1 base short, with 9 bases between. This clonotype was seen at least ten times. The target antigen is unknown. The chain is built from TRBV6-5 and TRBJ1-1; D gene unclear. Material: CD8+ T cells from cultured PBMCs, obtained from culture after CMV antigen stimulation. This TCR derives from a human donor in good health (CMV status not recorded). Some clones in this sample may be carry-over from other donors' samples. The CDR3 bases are TGTGCCAGCAGTTACTCACAGACGGGGAACACTGAAGCTTTCTTT. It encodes CASSYSQTGNTEAFF.